This T cell receptor (beta chain) was found in a study of CD4+ T cells in melanoma. Study-wide points: A reported correlation linked neoantigen-specific CD4+ T cells to CD8+, macrophage and B cell function. Neoantigen-specific CD4+ T cells in melanoma reportedly had diverse differentiation states.

Libraries were prepared by immunoSEQ multiplex PCR; TCRdb keeps only in-frame clonotypes and omits some of them. The table has about 11,000 clones, 66% seen once. This CDR3 spans 16 amino acids. Germline V gene data show CDR1 as SEHNR and CDR2 as FQNEAQ (reference sequence). The ends lost 1 base at V and 6 bases at J; junction bases unmatched: 6. As concerns this clone: The target antigen is unknown.

The sequencing input was cells from a culture (not recorded whether cultured in vitro). The TCR was taken from a human donor with melanoma. The J gene is TRBJ2-3, the V gene TRBV7-9; 11 nucleotides match TRBD2. The CDR3 region is CASSLGVAGGLDTQYF. CDR3 nucleotide sequence: TGTGCCAGCAGCTTAGGAGTAGCGGGGGGGCTTGATACGCAGTATTTT.